The source of this TCR beta chain is a study of T cells after yellow fever vaccination. Overall study: Fractions with few cells were prepared using SMART-Seq v4 Ultra Low Input. Study results and caveats: Highly abundant clonotypes carried over from the bulk population could end up in FACS-sorted repertoires as contaminants. Post-booster reappearance was seen for most primary-vaccination clones (about 96% CD4, 75% to 90% CD8). Few clonotypes appeared in both CD4 and CD8 compartments.

The sample holds many counts of this clonotype. Its cognate antigen is unknown. With V trimmed by 2 bases and J by 0 bases, 7 bases remained unmatched. The CDR3 loop spans 16 amino acids. Germline V gives CDR1 SGHAT, CDR2 FQNNGV. TCRdb reprocessed the 5' RACE reads via MiXCR and lists one record per CDR3 protein. The sample lists about 240,000 distinct CDR3 sequences; more than 3.5% were seen once. The chain has TRBV11-2 and TRBJ2-7; TRBD1 matches 7 bases. The sequences come from PBMCs, collected 15 days after the yellow fever booster vaccination. The TCR comes from a man younger than 35 who received the YFV17D yellow fever vaccine. CDR3 coding DNA: TGTGCCAGCAGCTTACGACAGGGATGGAGCTCCTACGAGCAGTACTTC. Translation: CASSLRQGWSSYEQYF.